This T cell receptor (beta chain) is from a study of metastatic and nonmetastatic thyroid tumors. From germline, CDR1 is GTSNPN and CDR2 SVGIG (reference sequence). The ends lost 0 bases at V and 9 bases at J; junction bases unmatched: 10. The CDR3 runs 15 residues. TCRdb re-analyzed the PCR reads using MiXCR. The table records 39,000 or so clones, roughly 18% of them present only once. Thyroid surgery was performed in patients who had received no treatment beforehand. Sequenced material: blood. The sequence came from a female donor with papillary thyroid cancer or a benign thyroid nodule (not recorded which). Some clones in this sample may be carry-over from other donors' samples. The V and J genes are TRBV30 and TRBJ2-3; TRBD2 matches 9 bases. The CDR3 is CAWSVYESGRRTQYF. CDR3 DNA sequence: TGTGCCTGGAGTGTATATGAAAGCGGGAGGCGAACGCAGTATTTT.